This T cell receptor beta chain is from a study of blood T cells in healthy people across ages. Through a sample-barcoded 5' primer and a J-beta primer mix, a second PCR was run for roughly 7 to 12 cycles. The template-switch adaptor, which had 12 random nucleotides, put a tag on each cDNA molecule. MiXCR, run by TCRdb on the 5' RACE reads, gives a single entry per CDR3 protein. The sample yields roughly 500,000 distinct CDR3 sequences, nearly 25% seen once. The study isolated at least 7 million PBMCs from each sample. Only a few counts were recorded for this clonotype. Trimming removed 5 bases from V and 2 bases from J; junction bases left unmatched: 6. The CDR3 consists of 15 residues. Germline V gene lookup returns CDR1 MGHRA and CDR2 YSYEKL. This sample was shared with a second study, whose subject was T cells of mothers and their children. That work adds: Related mother and child pairs showed slightly greater overlap (not significant) than unrelated pairs did.

The source material was blood. The origin of this receptor is a boy between 10 and 17 years old in good health. The chain combines TRBV4-1 with TRBJ2-3; TRBD1 matches at 8 bases. CDR3 nucleotides: TGCGCCAGCAGCTGGAGACAGGGGCCCACAGATACGCAGTATTTT. It translates to CASSWRQGPTDTQYF.